Below are 19 T cell receptor beta chains sequenced from a single sample in a study of response to subunit inactivated influenza vaccine. Each CDR3 protein gets one entry after TCRdb re-called the RT-PCR reads with MiXCR. There are approximately 500,000 distinct CDR3 sequences in the sample; approximately 12% occur only once, and roughly 14% lies in the top ten. This material consisted of PBMCs from blood, taken more than 35 days after vaccination. These receptors were collected from a man aged 50 to 60 who received an inactivated influenza vaccine.

This clonotype was counted a few times. The CDR3 DNA reads TGTGCCAGCAGCCCAGAGGGACATCTCAGAAAACTGTTTTTT. Translation gives CASSPEGHLRKLFF. The J gene is TRBJ1-4, the V gene TRBV7-2; a possible D gene is TRBD1 (6 bases). Germline V gene data show CDR1 as SGHTA and CDR2 as FQGNSA. The CDR3 covers 14 residues. Trimming took off 5 bases at V and 10 bases at J, with 17 bases between the two ends.

The chain has TRBV5-1 and TRBJ2-5; maybe TRBD2 (6 bases). CDR3 size: 15 residues. Trimming removed 4 bases from V and 4 bases from J, with 17 bases in between. In germline, CDR1 is SGHRS, CDR2 YFSETQ. The DNA of the CDR3 is TGCGCCAGCAGCACACAGCTCAGGAGGGGAGAGACCCAGTACTTC. It specifies CASSTQLRRGETQYF. The full variable domain, completed using reference TRBV5-1 and TRBJ2-5, is KAGVTQTPRYLIKTRGQQVTLSCSPISGHRSVSWYQQTPGQGLQFLFEYFSETQRNKGNFPGRFSGRQFSNSRSEMNVSTLELGDSALYLCASSTQLRRGETQYFGPGTRLLVL.

To note about this clonotype: A much larger clone sits a single nucleotide away, making a read error possible. V gene TRBV12-3 or TRBV12-4 combines with J gene TRBJ2-7, with D perhaps matching TRBD2 (5 bases). Trimming removed 5 bases from V and 6 bases from J, with 20 bases in between. The CDR3 length is 15 residues. The CDR3 loop reads CASSLGGLLGAEQYF. The CDR3 DNA is TGTGCCAGCAGTCTCGGAGGTCTTCTCGGCGCCGAGCAGTACTTC.

The chain has TRBV5-5 and TRBJ2-5; D remains ambiguous. Germline CDR1 SGHKS, CDR2 YYEKEE (reference sequence). The CDR3 loop spans 13 amino acids. The V gene lost 4 bases and the J gene lost 5 bases, with 12 bases spanning the gap. CDR3 loop: CASSLNPWETQYF. Here the CDR3 DNA reads TGTGCCAGCAGCCTGAATCCGTGGGAGACCCAGTACTTC.

Ten or more counts support this clonotype. The chain combines TRBV7-2 with TRBJ2-3; 11 positions match TRBD2. The V gene end was trimmed by 0 bases and the J gene end by 5 bases; junction bases not matched to a gene: 7. Germline assignment: CDR1 SGHTA and CDR2 FQGNSA. CDR3 length: 17 residues. The CDR3 here is CASSLAGLAGGEDTQYF. In nucleotides, the CDR3 is TGTGCCAGCAGCTTAGCGGGGCTAGCGGGAGGAGAAGATACGCAGTATTTT.

This clonotype was counted a few times. The chain uses TRBV18 and TRBJ2-7; weak D call: TRBD1 (6 bases). Germline CDR1 reads KGHSH; CDR2 reads LQKENI. This CDR3 comprises 15 residues. Trimming stripped 0 bases from V and 3 bases from J, with 12 bases between. CDR3 nucleotide sequence: TGTGCCAGCTCACCACCGGCAGGGGCCCACTACGAGCAGTACTTC. Translating gives CASSPPAGAHYEQYF.

This clonotype showed up just a few times. This rearrangement joins TRBV5-1 to TRBJ1-6; 7 nucleotides agree with TRBD1. Germline CDR1 and CDR2: SGHRS and YFSETQ. After removal of 4 bases from V and 7 bases from J, the junction contained 8 bases not matched to a gene. This CDR3 comprises 15 residues. This CDR3 reads CASSTTGVGNSPLHF. DNA of the CDR3: TGCGCCAGCAGCACAACAGGGGTAGGGAATTCACCCCTCCACTTT.

This chain uses TRBV4-2 with TRBJ1-1; tentative D call: TRBD1 (6 bases). Germline CDR1 LGHNA, CDR2 YNFKEQ. Trimming took 0 bases from V and 0 from J, leaving 17 bases between them. CDR3 length: 18 residues. The DNA of the CDR3 is TGTGCCAGCAGCCAAGATAGGGGACACCCTTTCATGAACACTGAAGCTTTCTTT. Protein: CASSQDRGHPFMNTEAFF.

J is TRBJ2-3 and V is TRBV5-1, with 9 bases lining up with TRBD2. With 0 bases clipped from V and 4 bases from J, the junction kept 6 bases outside the gene matches. Germline V gives CDR1 SGHRS, CDR2 YFSETQ. This CDR3 comprises 16 residues. CDR3: CASSLAQRGVPDTQYF. DNA for the CDR3: TGCGCCAGCAGCTTGGCCCAGCGGGGGGTGCCAGATACGCAGTATTTT.

The chain joins TRBV19 to TRBJ2-2, with D perhaps given as TRBD1 or TRBD2 (5 bases each). This CDR3 spans 15 amino acids. The V end lost 5 bases, the J end lost 6 bases, and 16 bases lay between the germline ends. Germline CDR1 and CDR2: LNHDA and SQIVND (reference sequence). The CDR3 loop is CASSPRGARAGELFF. The CDR3 DNA is TGTGCCAGTAGTCCCCGAGGGGCTCGGGCCGGGGAGCTGTTTTTT.

The chain is built from TRBV4-1 and TRBJ1-1; TRBD1 might be the D (6 bases). V was shortened by 4 bases and J by 0 bases, with 21 bases between the two germline ends. CDR3 length equals 18 residues. Germline lookup yields CDR1 MGHRA and CDR2 YSYEKL. The CDR3 protein is CASSPYRMDSVMNTEAFF. In DNA form, the CDR3 reads TGCGCCAGCAGCCCATACCGTATGGACAGCGTAATGAACACTGAAGCTTTCTTT.

This clonotype was observed many times. The chain has TRBV12-3 or TRBV12-4 and TRBJ2-2, with D maybe TRBD1 (5 bases). The CDR3 runs to 15 residues. Trimming took 0 bases from V and 1 from J, leaving 6 bases between them. The CDR3 nucleotides are TGTGCCAGCAGTTTAGCTGACAGGAACACCGGGGAGCTGTTTTTT. As protein: CASSLADRNTGELFF.

This sequence joins TRBV5-1 and TRBJ2-3; the D gene is possibly TRBD1 (6 bases). The V and J ends lost 4 bases and 2 bases respectively, with 11 bases between them. Germline V gene lookup returns CDR1 SGHRS and CDR2 YFSETQ. The length of the CDR3 is 14 residues. In DNA, the CDR3 is TGCGCCAGCAGCGTACAGGGAGTCACAGATACGCAGTATTTT. Protein product: CASSVQGVTDTQYF.

This chain joins TRBV2 and TRBJ1-2; 8 bases are shared with TRBD1. Per germline, CDR1 SNHLY and CDR2 FYNNEI. The CDR3 has 16 residues. V lost 4 bases, J lost 0 bases, and 7 bases stayed unmatched. CDR3 coding DNA: TGTGCCAGCAGTGTTGGGGACAGGCTCGCTAACTATGGCTACACCTTC. Amino acid sequence: CASSVGDRLANYGYTF.

This clonotype turned up a few times. The genes are TRBV7-9 and TRBJ2-7; D is perhaps TRBD2 (5 bases). CDR3 length: 12 amino acids. CDR1 SEHNR and CDR2 FQNEAQ come from the germline V gene (reference sequence). The V end lost 5 bases, the J end lost 5 bases, and 10 bases lay between the germline ends. The CDR3 here is CASSHPGNEQYF. The CDR3 region has the DNA TGTGCCAGCAGCCATCCCGGGAACGAGCAGTACTTC.

This clonotype has just a few counts. The CDR3 DNA is TGTGCCAGCAGTGTACAGGGGACCTACGAGCAGTACTTC. This gives the protein CASSVQGTYEQYF. The chain uses TRBV2 and TRBJ2-7; 7 bases match TRBD1. The CDR3 has 13 amino acids. V shed 4 bases, J shed 2 bases, and the junction held 2 bases outside the gene matches. Looked up from germline, CDR1 is SNHLY and CDR2 is FYNNEI.

This clonotype was recorded at least ten times. The genes are TRBV28 and TRBJ1-1; D is ambiguous. The V and J ends lost 4 bases and 0 bases respectively, with 9 bases between them. From germline, CDR1 is MDHEN and CDR2 SYDVKM. The CDR3 sequence is 14 residues long. CDR3 residues: CASSSSSMNTEAFF. Written as DNA, the CDR3 is TGTGCCAGCAGTTCGAGCAGCATGAACACTGAAGCTTTCTTT.

The rearrangement links TRBV30 to TRBJ2-6, with unresolved D. CDR3 size: 12 residues. The germline gives CDR1 GTSNPN, CDR2 SVGIG (reference sequence). The V and J ends lost 8 bases and 4 bases respectively, with 9 bases between them. CDR3 loop: CAREQGANVLTF. In nucleotides, the CDR3 is TGTGCCAGAGAGCAAGGGGCCAACGTCCTGACTTTC.

This clonotype was recorded many times. The chain joins TRBV12-3 or TRBV12-4 to TRBJ2-1, with 11 nucleotides matching TRBD2. J lost 3 bases, V lost 7 bases, and 8 bases had no gene match. The CDR3 consists of 16 residues. The CDR3 region is CASIPGLADVYNEQFF. The DNA for the CDR3 is TGTGCCAGCATCCCGGGACTAGCGGACGTCTACAATGAGCAGTTCTTC.